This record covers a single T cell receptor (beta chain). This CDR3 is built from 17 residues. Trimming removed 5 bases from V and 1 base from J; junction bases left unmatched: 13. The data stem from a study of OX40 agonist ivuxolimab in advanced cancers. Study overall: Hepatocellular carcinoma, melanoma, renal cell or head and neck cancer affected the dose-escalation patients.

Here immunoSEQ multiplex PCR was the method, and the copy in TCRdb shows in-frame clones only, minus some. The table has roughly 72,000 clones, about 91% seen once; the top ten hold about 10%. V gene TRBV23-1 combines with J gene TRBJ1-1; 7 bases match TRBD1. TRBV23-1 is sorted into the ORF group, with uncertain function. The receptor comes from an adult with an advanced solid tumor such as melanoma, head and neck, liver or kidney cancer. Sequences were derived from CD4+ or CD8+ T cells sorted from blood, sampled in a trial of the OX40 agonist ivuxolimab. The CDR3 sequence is CASSVDREGGENTEAFF. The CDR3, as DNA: TGCGCCAGCAGTGTTGACAGGGAGGGTGGTGAGAACACTGAAGCTTTCTTT.